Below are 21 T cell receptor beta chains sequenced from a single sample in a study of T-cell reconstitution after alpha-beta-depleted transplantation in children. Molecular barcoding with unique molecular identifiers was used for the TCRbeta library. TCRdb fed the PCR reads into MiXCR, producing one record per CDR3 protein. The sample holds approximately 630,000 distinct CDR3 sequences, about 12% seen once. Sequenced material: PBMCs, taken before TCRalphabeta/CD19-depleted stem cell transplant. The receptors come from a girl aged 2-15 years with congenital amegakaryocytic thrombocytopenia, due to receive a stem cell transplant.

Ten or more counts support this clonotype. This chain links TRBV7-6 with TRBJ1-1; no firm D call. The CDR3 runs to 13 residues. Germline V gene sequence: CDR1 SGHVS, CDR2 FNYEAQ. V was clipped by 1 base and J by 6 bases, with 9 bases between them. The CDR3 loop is CASSLGVPAEAFF. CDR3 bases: TGTGCCAGCAGCTTAGGGGTCCCCGCTGAAGCTTTCTTT.

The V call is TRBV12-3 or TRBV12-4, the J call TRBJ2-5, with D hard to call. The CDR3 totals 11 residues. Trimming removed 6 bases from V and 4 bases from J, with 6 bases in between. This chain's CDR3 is CASREVETQYF. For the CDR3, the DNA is TGTGCCAGCAGAGAGGTAGAGACCCAGTACTTC.

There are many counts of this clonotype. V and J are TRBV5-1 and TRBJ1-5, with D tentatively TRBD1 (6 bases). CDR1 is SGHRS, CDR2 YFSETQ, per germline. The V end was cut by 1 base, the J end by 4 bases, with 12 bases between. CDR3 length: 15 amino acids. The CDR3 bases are TGCGCCAGCAGCTTGACAGGGTTGGAGAATCAGCCCCAGCATTTT. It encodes CASSLTGLENQPQHF.

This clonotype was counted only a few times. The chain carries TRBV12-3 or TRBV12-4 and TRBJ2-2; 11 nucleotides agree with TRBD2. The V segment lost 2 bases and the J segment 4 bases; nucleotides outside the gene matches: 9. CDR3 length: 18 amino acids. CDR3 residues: CASSLPGSSGRVTGELFF. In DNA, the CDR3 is TGTGCCAGCAGTTTACCCGGGAGTAGCGGGAGGGTCACCGGGGAGCTGTTTTTT.

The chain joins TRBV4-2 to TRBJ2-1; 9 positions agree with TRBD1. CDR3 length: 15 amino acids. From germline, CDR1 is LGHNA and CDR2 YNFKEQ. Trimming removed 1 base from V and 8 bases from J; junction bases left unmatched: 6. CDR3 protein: CASSQVVQGAYEQFF. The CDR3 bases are TGTGCCAGCAGCCAAGTCGTACAGGGGGCGTATGAGCAGTTCTTC.

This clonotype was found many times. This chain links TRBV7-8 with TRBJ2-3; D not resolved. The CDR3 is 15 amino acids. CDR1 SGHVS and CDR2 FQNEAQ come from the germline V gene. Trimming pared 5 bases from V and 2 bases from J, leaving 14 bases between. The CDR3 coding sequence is TGTGCCAGCAGCCCCCTCCTCGGATACACAGATACGCAGTATTTT. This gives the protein CASSPLLGYTDTQYF.

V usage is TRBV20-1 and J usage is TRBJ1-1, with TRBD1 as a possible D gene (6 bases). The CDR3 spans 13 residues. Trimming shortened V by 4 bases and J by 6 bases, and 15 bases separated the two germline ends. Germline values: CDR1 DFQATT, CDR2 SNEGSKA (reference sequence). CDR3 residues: CSANSGVGAEAFF. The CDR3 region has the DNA TGCAGTGCTAATTCAGGGGTTGGCGCTGAAGCTTTCTTT.

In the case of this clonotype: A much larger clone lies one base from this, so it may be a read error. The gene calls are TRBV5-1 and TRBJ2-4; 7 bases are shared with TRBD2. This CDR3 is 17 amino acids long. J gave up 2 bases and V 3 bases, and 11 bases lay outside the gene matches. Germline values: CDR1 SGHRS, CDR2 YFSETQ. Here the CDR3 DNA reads TGCGCCAGCAGCTCGGATGCGGGAGCGATAACCAAAAACATTCAGTACTTC. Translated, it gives CASSSDAGAITKNIQYF.

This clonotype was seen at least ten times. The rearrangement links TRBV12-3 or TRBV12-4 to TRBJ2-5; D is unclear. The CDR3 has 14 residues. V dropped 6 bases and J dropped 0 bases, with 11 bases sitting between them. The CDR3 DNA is TGTGCCAGCAGCAAAGCTAGATACCAAGAGACCCAGTACTTC. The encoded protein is CASSKARYQETQYF.

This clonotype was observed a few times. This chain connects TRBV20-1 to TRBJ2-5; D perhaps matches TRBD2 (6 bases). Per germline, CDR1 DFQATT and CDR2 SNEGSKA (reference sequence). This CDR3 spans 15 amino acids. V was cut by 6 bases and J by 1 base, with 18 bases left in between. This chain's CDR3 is CSAPLFRGLQETQYF. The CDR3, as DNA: TGCAGTGCCCCCCTGTTCCGGGGACTCCAAGAGACCCAGTACTTC.

CDR3 coding DNA: TGCAGTGCCGACCGGCCTAAATTAGACTCTGGGGCCAACGTCCTGACTTTC. This encodes CSADRPKLDSGANVLTF. The V call is TRBV20-1, the J call TRBJ2-6; D gene uncertain. Per the germline V gene, CDR1 is DFQATT and CDR2 is SNEGSKA (reference sequence). The V and J ends lost 6 bases and 0 bases respectively, with 18 bases between them. The CDR3 totals 17 residues.

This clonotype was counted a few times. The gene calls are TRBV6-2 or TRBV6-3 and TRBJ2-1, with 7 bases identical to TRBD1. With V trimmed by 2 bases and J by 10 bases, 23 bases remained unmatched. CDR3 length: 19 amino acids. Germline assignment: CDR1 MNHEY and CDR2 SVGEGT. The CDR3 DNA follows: TGTGCCAGCAGTTACGAGGGGGCGTTCGATGGGGGTTTTAATACGGAGCAGTTCTTC. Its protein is CASSYEGAFDGGFNTEQFF.

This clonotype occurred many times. CDR3 sequence reads: CSPEAVDYNEQFF. CDR3 nucleotide sequence: TGCAGTCCTGAGGCAGTGGATTACAATGAGCAGTTCTTC. The chain recombines TRBV20-1 with TRBJ2-1; the D is unclear. The CDR3 has 13 residues. CDR1 DFQATT and CDR2 SNEGSKA come from the germline V gene (reference sequence). Trimming took 8 bases from V and 4 from J, leaving 15 bases between them.

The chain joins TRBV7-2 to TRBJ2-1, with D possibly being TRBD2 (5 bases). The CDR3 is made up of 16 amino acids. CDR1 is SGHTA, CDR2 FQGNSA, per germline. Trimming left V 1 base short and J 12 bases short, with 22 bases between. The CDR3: CASSLEAGPKAKGQFF. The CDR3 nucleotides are TGTGCCAGCAGCTTAGAGGCGGGCCCCAAGGCAAAAGGGCAGTTCTTC.

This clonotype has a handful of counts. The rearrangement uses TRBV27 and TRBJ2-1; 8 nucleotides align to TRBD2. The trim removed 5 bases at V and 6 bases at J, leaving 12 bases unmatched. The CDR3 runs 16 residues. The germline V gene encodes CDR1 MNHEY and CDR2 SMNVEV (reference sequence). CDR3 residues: CASSPLHPGTSNEQFF. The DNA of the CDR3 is TGTGCCAGCAGTCCTTTACACCCCGGGACTAGCAATGAGCAGTTCTTC.

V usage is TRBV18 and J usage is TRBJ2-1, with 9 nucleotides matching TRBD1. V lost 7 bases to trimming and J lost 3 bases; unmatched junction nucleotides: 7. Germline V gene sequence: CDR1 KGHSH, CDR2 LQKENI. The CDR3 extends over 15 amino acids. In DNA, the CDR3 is TGTGCCAGCTGCGAACAGGGGGCGGACTACAATGAGCAGTTCTTC. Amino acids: CASCEQGADYNEQFF.

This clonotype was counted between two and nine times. This CDR3 is CASSAWGAISTDTQYF. The CDR3 DNA sequence: TGTGCCAGCAGTGCCTGGGGGGCTATTAGCACAGATACGCAGTATTTT. The V gene is TRBV25-1, the J gene TRBJ2-3; D is possibly TRBD1 or TRBD2 (6 bases each). The CDR3 consists of 16 residues. Germline V gene sequence: CDR1 MGHDK, CDR2 SYGVNS. V lost 4 bases, J lost 0 bases, and 14 bases lay in between.

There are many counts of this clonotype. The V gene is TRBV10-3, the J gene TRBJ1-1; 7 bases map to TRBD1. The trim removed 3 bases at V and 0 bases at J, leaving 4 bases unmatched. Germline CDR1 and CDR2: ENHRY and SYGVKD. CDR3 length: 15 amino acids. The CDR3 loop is CAISDPTGMNTEAFF. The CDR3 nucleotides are TGTGCCATCAGTGACCCGACAGGGATGAACACTGAAGCTTTCTTT.

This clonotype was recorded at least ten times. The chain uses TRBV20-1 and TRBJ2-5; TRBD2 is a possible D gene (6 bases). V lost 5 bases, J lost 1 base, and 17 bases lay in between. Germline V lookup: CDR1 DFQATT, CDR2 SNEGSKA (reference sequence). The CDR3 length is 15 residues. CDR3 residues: CSAGRLELLQETQYF. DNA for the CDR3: TGCAGTGCTGGTCGACTAGAGCTCCTCCAAGAGACCCAGTACTTC.

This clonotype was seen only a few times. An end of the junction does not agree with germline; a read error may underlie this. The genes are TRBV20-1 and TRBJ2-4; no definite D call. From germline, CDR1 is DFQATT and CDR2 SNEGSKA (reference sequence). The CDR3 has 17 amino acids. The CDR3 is CCARERGAAEAKNIQYF. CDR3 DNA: TGCTGTGCTAGAGAACGTGGCGCAGCAGAAGCCAAAAACATTCAGTACTTC.

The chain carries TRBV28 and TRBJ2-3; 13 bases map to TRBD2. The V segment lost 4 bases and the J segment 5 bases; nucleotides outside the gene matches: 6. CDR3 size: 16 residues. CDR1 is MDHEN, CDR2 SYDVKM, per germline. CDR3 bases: TGTGCCAGCAGTTCTCGACTAGCGGGAGGCCTAGATACGCAGTATTTT. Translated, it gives CASSSRLAGGLDTQYF.